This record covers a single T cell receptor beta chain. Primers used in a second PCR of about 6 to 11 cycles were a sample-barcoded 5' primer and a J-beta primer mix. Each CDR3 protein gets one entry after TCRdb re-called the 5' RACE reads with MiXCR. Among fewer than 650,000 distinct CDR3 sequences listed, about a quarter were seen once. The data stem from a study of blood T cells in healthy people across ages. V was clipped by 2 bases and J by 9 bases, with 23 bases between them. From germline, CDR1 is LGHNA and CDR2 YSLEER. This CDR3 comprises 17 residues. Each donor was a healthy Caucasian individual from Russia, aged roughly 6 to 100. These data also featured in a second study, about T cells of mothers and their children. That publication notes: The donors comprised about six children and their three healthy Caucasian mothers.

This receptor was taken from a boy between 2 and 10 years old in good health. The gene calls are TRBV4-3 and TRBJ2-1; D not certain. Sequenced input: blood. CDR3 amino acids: CASSQRVLGRNYPEQFF. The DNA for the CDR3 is TGCGCCAGCAGCCAAAGAGTATTAGGACGGAACTATCCTGAGCAGTTCTTC.